Detailed here is one T cell receptor (beta chain). Its antigen is not known. This CDR3 comprises 18 residues. Germline CDR1 is ENHRY and CDR2 is SYGVKD. V dropped 4 bases and J dropped 8; count of bases not matched to a gene: 17. The entry originates in a study of cytomegalovirus exposure and HLA in healthy donors. Overall study findings and caveats: CMV serostatus stood as the only immune exposure information on hand. Accurate prediction of HLA-A and HLA-B alleles (for most subjects) was reportedly achieved from TCR beta sequences. Presence/absence analyses assumed roughly uniform sequencing depth across donors, which may not hold.

It was with 60 Vbeta and 13 Jbeta primers that the PCR ran. Per the original methods: There were 80 million to 95 million unique TCR beta chains by a later count, and some 12 million of them were shared. Some clones are missing from TCRdb's copy, which holds only in-frame ones; the method was immunoSEQ multiplex PCR. V and J calls and clone size follow that table, whereas D and trimming were derived from the DNA. The sample has under 200,000 clones, around 79% seen once; the top ten hold around 2.4%. This clonotype was sampled from a female donor in good health and CMV-seronegative. Source material: PBMCs. V usage is TRBV10-3 and J usage is TRBJ2-1; TRBD2 agrees at 10 bases. In nucleotides, the CDR3 is TGTGCCATCAGTGGCCGTCTGTTAGCGGGAGGAGTTGGCGATGAGCAGTTCTTC. It codes for CAISGRLLAGGVGDEQFF.